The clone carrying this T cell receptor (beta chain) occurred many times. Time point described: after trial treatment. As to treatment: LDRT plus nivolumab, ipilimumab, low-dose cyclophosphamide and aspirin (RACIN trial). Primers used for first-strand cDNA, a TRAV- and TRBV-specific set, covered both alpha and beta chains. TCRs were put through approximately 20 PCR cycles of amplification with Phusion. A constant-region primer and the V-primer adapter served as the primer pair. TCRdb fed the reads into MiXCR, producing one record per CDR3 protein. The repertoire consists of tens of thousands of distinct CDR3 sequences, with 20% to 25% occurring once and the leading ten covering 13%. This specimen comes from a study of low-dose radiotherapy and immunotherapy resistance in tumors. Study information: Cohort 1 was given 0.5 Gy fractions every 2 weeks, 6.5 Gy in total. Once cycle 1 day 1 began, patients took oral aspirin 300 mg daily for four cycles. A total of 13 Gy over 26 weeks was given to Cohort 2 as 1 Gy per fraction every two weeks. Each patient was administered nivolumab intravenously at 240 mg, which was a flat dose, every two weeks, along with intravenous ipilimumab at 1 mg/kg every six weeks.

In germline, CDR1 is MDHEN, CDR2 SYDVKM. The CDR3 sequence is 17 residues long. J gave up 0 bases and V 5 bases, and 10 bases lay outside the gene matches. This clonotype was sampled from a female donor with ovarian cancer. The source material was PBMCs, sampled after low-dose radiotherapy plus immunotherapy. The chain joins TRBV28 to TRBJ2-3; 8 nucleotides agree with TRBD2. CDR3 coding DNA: TGTGCCAGCAGTCTGGGCTTAGCGGGGACTAGCACAGATACGCAGTATTTT. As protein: CASSLGLAGTSTDTQYF.